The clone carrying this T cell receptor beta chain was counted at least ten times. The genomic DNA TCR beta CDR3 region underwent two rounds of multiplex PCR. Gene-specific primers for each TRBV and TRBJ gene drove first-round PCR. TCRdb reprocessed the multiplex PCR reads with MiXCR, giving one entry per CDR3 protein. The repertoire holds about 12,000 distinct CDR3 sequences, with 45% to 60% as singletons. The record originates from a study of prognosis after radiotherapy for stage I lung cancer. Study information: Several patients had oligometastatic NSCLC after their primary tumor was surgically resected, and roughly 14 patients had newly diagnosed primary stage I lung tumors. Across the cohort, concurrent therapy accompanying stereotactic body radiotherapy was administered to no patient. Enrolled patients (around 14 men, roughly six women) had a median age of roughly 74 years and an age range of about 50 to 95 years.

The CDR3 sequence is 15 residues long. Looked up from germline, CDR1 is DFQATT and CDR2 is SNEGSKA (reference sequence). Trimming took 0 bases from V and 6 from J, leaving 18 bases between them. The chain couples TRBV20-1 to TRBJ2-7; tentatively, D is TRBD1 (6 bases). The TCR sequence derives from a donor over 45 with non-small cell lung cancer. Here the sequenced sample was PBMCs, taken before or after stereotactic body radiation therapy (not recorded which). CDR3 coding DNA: TGCAGTGCTAGAGATTTCGAACAGGGCGGCGGCGAGCAGTACTTC. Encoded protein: CSARDFEQGGGEQYF.